Listed below are T cell receptor beta chains from one sample, sequenced in a study of blood T cells in healthy people across ages. TCRdb ran MiXCR on the 5' RACE reads and lists one entry per CDR3 protein. The sample yields around 710,000 distinct CDR3 sequences, roughly 41% seen once. Specimen: blood. The receptors stem from a woman between 55 and 75 years old in good health. The CDR3 runs from the conserved cysteine through the conserved F or W. A clone size is listed for some rows: how often the clone was seen (once, few, many), or a class if it is expanded.

>TRBJ2-3|TRBV9|.
CASSVDGLAGGYADTQYF
>TRBJ1-1|TRBV18|.
CASSPLVNTEAFF
>TRBJ1-1|TRBV5-6|.
CASSLVGARGGTEAFF
>TRBJ2-1|TRBV7-3|.
CASSRLADPYNEQFF
>TRBJ2-1|TRBV7-9|few
CASSPGGKQFF
>TRBJ2-1|TRBV5-1|few
CASRRGQGVDNEQFF
>TRBJ1-2|TRBV7-9|.
CASSLETVQGYTF
>TRBJ2-1|TRBV20-1|.
CSASRGMGYEQFF
>TRBJ2-5|TRBV10-3|.
CAVRSGTGDETQYF
>TRBJ2-1|TRBV3-1|few
CASSQQGASEQFF
>TRBJ1-6|TRBV20-1|once
CSARPNRGDNSPLHF